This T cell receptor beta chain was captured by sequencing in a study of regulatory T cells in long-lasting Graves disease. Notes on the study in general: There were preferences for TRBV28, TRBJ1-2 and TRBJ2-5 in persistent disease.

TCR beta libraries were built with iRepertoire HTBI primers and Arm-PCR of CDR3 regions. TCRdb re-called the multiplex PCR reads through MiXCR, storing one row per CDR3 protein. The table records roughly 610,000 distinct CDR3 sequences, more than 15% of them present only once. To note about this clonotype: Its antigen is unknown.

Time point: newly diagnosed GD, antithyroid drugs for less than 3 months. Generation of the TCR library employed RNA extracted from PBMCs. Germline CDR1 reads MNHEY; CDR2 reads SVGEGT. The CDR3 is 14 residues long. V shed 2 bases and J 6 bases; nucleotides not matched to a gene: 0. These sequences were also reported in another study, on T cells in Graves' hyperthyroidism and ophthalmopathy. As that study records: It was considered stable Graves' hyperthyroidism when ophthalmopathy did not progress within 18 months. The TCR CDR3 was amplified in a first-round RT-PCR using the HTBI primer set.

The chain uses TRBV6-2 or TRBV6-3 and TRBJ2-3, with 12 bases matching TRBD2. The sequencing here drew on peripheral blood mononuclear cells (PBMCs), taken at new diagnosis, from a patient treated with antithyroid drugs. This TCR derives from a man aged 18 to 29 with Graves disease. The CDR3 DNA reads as TGTGCCAGCAGTTACGGGACTAGCGGGGATACGCAGTATTTT. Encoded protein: CASSYGTSGDTQYF.